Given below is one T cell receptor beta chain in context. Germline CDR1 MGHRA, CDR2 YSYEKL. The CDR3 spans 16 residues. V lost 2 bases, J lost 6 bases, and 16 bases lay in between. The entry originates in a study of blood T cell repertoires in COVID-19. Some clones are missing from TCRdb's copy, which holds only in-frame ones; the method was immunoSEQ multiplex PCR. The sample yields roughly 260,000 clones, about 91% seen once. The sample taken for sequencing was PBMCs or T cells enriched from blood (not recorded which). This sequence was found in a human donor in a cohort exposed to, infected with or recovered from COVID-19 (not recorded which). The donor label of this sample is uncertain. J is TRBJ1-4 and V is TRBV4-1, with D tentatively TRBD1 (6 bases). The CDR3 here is CASSQSTGNGDEKLFF. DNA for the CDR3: TGCGCCAGCAGCCAATCTACAGGGAACGGTGATGAAAAACTGTTTTTT.